This T cell receptor beta chain originates from a study of cytomegalovirus exposure and HLA in healthy donors. It was with 60 Vbeta and 13 Jbeta primers that the PCR ran. TCRdb's table, derived via immunoSEQ multiplex PCR, lists solely in-frame clones and lacks some. The sample yields about 55,000 clones, about 82% seen once. Germline lookup yields CDR1 LGHNA and CDR2 YNFKEQ. The CDR3 sequence is 15 residues long. J was trimmed by 2 bases and V by 4 bases; bases with no gene match: 7. In regard to this clone: Its target is not known.

Study results and limitations: A later analysis showed that HLA-associated TCR beta chains had undergone more clonal expansion than equally common others. The study put some 150 TCR beta chains on its list as cytomegalovirus-associated.

Sequencing was done on a sample of PBMCs. V and J are TRBV4-2 and TRBJ1-2; TRBD1 matches 7 bases. The TCR comes from a man aged 30 to 45 in good health and CMV-seronegative. This chain's CDR3 is CASSPGQRRNYGYTF. The CDR3 nucleotides are TGTGCCAGCAGCCCGGGACAGCGAAGAAACTATGGCTACACCTTC.